This entry lists 16 T cell receptor beta chains sequenced from one sample in a study of cytomegalovirus exposure and HLA in healthy donors. Primers: 60 Vbeta forward and 13 Jbeta reverse. TCRdb's table, derived via immunoSEQ multiplex PCR, lists solely in-frame clones and lacks some. Counted here are 85,000 to 100,000 clones, approximately 80% occurring once; the ten biggest clones make up about 0.71%. Sequencing was done on a sample of PBMCs. The receptor source for this set is a woman in her fifties or sixties in good health and CMV-seronegative.

The chain links TRBV7-2 to TRBJ1-2; TRBD1 matches at 7 bases. The CDR3 covers 16 residues. With V trimmed by 0 bases and J by 8 bases, 12 bases remained unmatched. Germline assignment: CDR1 SGHTA and CDR2 FQGNSA. The CDR3 loop reads CASSLAYRGSRYGYTF. The CDR3 DNA reads as TGTGCCAGCAGCTTAGCCTACAGGGGCTCAAGGTACGGCTACACCTTC.

The chain joins TRBV7-2 to TRBJ2-2, with a weak D call TRBD2 (5 bases). This CDR3 has 16 residues. V was shortened by 0 bases and J by 5 bases, with 13 bases between the two germline ends. The germline gives CDR1 SGHTA, CDR2 FQGNSA. CDR3: CASSLAPGSETGELFF. The CDR3 DNA is TGTGCCAGCAGCTTAGCGCCGGGGTCCGAAACCGGGGAGCTGTTTTTT.

The chain joins TRBV5-6 to TRBJ1-5; D is uncertain. The V end was cut by 2 bases, the J end by 0 bases, with 15 bases between. Germline-derived CDR1 and CDR2 are SGHDT and YYEEEE. CDR3 length equals 17 residues. The CDR3: CASSFWAPGYSNQPQHF. CDR3 bases: TGTGCCAGCAGCTTTTGGGCCCCAGGTTATAGCAATCAGCCCCAGCATTTT.

V usage is TRBV28 and J usage is TRBJ2-7; 9 bases line up with TRBD1. The CDR3 loop spans 13 amino acids. The V gene's germline CDR1 is MDHEN and CDR2 SYDVKM. J gave up 7 bases and V 7 bases, and 8 bases lay outside the gene matches. CDR3 amino acids: CASTSGTGREQYF. In nucleotides, the CDR3 is TGTGCCAGCACTTCCGGGACAGGGCGGGAGCAGTACTTC.

The chain carries TRBV28 and TRBJ1-2; no reliable D call. The CDR3 has 13 residues. Trimming removed 2 bases from V and 2 bases from J, with 6 bases in between. Germline CDR1 is MDHEN and CDR2 is SYDVKM. The CDR3 here is CASSLGRNYGYTF. The CDR3 bases are TGTGCCAGCAGTTTAGGGAGGAACTATGGCTACACCTTC.

The chain links TRBV7-9 to TRBJ2-1; 7 bases are shared with TRBD2. V shed 5 bases, J shed 6 bases, and the junction held 13 bases outside the gene matches. Germline values: CDR1 SEHNR, CDR2 FQNEAQ (reference sequence). The CDR3 spans 16 residues. The chain's CDR3 is CASSSGTPAPVNEQFF. CDR3 nucleotides: TGTGCCAGCAGCAGCGGGACTCCGGCCCCTGTCAATGAGCAGTTCTTC.

A single count supports this clone. The chain links TRBV7-8 to TRBJ2-7; 9 bases line up with TRBD2. With 5 bases clipped from V and 3 bases from J, the junction kept 8 bases outside the gene matches. CDR1 is SGHVS and CDR2 is FQNEAQ in the germline V gene. The CDR3 runs 15 residues. This CDR3 is CASSRGGGGGYEQYF. CDR3 DNA sequence: TGTGCCAGCAGCCGCGGGGGGGGAGGCGGCTACGAGCAGTACTTC.

The V and J genes are TRBV10-3 and TRBJ2-4, with TRBD1 matching 8 bases. V dropped 6 bases and J dropped 3; count of bases not matched to a gene: 4. CDR3 length: 14 residues. Germline values: CDR1 ENHRY, CDR2 SYGVKD. CDR3 loop: CAISPTGDKNIQYF. The CDR3 nucleotides read TGTGCCATCAGCCCGACAGGGGACAAAAACATTCAGTACTTC.

Written as DNA, the CDR3 is TGTGCCAGTAGTATCCTAATCCCCGGGACTAGCGGGAACCCATCCTACGAGCAGTACTTC. It codes for CASSILIPGTSGNPSYEQYF. V is TRBV19 and J is TRBJ2-7; TRBD2 matches 13 bases. Trimming at V came to 3 bases and at J to 1 base, leaving 15 bases not matched to a gene. Germline-derived CDR1 and CDR2 are LNHDA and SQIVND (reference sequence). CDR3 size: 20 residues.

V usage is TRBV4-1 and J usage is TRBJ2-3; TRBD2 matches 10 bases. Germline loops: CDR1 MGHRA, CDR2 YSYEKL. The trim removed 1 base at V and 4 bases at J, leaving 5 bases unmatched. The CDR3 is 16 residues long. CDR3 in DNA: TGCGCCAGCAGCCAAGGACCTAGCGGGGGTTCAGATACGCAGTATTTT. Translating gives CASSQGPSGGSDTQYF.

The chain recombines TRBV5-8 with TRBJ2-5, with TRBD2 as a possible D gene (5 bases). The CDR3 spans 16 residues. Trimming took 1 base from V and 2 from J, leaving 15 bases between them. Germline V lookup: CDR1 SGHTS, CDR2 YDEGEE. The CDR3 DNA reads as TGTGCCAGCAGCTTGTATTACGGTAGGGAGCAAGAGACCCAGTACTTC. This encodes CASSLYYGREQETQYF.

The chain links TRBV27 to TRBJ1-1; no clear D. Per the germline V gene, CDR1 is MNHEY and CDR2 is SMNVEV (reference sequence). This CDR3 contains 14 residues. Deletions cut 0 bases from V and 3 bases from J, with 8 bases between. In DNA form, the CDR3 reads TGTGCCAGCAGTTTATCCCGGGTATACACTGAAGCTTTCTTT. Translating gives CASSLSRVYTEAFF.

V gene TRBV2 combines with J gene TRBJ2-7; D possibly corresponds to TRBD2 (5 bases). CDR1 SNHLY and CDR2 FYNNEI come from the germline V gene. Between the trimmed V and J ends, which lost 8 bases and 5 bases, there was a span of 13 bases. The CDR3 spans 12 residues. The CDR3 bases are TGTGCCAGCGGCCGCACTAGGAACGAGCAGTACTTC. Translation: CASGRTRNEQYF. The full variable domain, with the rest looked up from reference TRBV2 and TRBJ2-7, is EPEVTQTPSHQVTQMGQEVILRCVPISNHLYFYWYRQILGQKVEFLVSFYNNEISEKSEIFDDQFSVERPDGSNFTLKIRSTKLEDSAMYFCASGRTRNEQYFGPGTRLTVT.

This clone has a single count. The chain carries TRBV2 and TRBJ2-1; D not certain. Trimming stripped 1 base from V and 3 bases from J, with 7 bases between. The length of the CDR3 is 14 residues. Germline-derived CDR1 and CDR2 are SNHLY and FYNNEI. The CDR3 region has the DNA TGTGCCAGCAGTGAAGGTTCTTACTACAATGAGCAGTTCTTC. Translating it yields CASSEGSYYNEQFF.

The chain employs TRBV5-1 and TRBJ1-5; a possible D gene is TRBD1 (5 bases). V lost 0 bases and J lost 4, with 11 bases in between. The CDR3 runs 15 residues. Germline lookup yields CDR1 SGHRS and CDR2 YFSETQ. CDR3 nucleotides: TGCGCCAGCAGCTTGGCCTGGGGCGCGAATCAGCCCCAGCATTTT. Amino acids: CASSLAWGANQPQHF.

The V call is TRBV7-9, the J call TRBJ2-7, with a weak D call TRBD1 (5 bases). Germline CDR1 reads SEHNR; CDR2 reads FQNEAQ (reference sequence). This CDR3 region has 15 residues. Trimming removed 0 bases at V and 4 bases at J, with 13 bases between. CDR3 in amino acids: CASSLASTTEYEQYF. The DNA for the CDR3 is TGTGCCAGCAGCTTAGCTTCTACGACAGAGTACGAGCAGTACTTC.